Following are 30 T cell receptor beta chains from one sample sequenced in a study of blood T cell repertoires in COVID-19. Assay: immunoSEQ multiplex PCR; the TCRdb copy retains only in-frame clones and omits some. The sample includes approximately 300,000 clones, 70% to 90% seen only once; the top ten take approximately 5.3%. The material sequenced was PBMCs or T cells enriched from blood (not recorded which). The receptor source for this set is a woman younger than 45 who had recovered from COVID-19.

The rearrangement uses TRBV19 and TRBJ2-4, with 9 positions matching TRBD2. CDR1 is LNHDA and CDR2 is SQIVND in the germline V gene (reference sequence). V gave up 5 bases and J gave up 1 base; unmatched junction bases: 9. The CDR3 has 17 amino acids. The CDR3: CASSATTSGLAKNIQYF. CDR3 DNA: TGTGCCAGTAGTGCCACCACTAGCGGGCTTGCCAAAAACATTCAGTACTTC.

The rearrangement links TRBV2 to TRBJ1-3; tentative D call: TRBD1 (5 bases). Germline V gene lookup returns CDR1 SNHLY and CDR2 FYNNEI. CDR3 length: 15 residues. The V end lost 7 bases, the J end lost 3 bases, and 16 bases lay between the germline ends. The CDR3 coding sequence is TGTGCCAGCACCCCACGGGGGGGGTATGGAAACACCATATATTTT. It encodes CASTPRGGYGNTIYF.

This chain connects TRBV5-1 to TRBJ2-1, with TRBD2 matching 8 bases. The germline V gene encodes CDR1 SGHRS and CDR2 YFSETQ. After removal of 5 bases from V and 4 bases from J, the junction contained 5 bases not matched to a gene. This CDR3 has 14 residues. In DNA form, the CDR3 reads TGCGCCAGCAGGCCGGGGGGGCAGTACAATGAGCAGTTCTTC. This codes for CASRPGGQYNEQFF.

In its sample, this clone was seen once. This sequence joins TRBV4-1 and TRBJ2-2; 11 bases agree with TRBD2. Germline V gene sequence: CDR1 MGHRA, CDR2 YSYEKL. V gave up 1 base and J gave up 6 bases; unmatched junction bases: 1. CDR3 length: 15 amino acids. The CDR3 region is CASSQVAGGPGELFF. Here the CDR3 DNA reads TGCGCCAGCAGCCAAGTAGCGGGGGGGCCCGGGGAGCTGTTTTTT.

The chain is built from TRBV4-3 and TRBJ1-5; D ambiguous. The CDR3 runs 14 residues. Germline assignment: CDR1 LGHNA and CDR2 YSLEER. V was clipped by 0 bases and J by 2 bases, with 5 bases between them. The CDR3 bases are TGCGCCAGCAGCCAAGAGATAGGCAATCAGCCCCAGCATTTT. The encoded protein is CASSQEIGNQPQHF.

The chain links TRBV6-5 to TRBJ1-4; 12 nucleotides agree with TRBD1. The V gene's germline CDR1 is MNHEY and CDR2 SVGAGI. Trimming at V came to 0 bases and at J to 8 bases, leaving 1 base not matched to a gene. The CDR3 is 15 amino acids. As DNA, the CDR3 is TGTGCCAGCAGTTACTCGGGACAGGGGGCGGAAAAACTGTTTTTT. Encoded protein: CASSYSGQGAEKLFF.

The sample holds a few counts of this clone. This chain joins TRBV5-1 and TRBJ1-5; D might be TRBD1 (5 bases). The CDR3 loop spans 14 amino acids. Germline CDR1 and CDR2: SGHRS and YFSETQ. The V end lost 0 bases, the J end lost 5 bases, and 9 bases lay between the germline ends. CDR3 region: CASSLEGDHQPQHF. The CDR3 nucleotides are TGCGCCAGCAGCTTGGAAGGGGATCATCAGCCCCAGCATTTT.

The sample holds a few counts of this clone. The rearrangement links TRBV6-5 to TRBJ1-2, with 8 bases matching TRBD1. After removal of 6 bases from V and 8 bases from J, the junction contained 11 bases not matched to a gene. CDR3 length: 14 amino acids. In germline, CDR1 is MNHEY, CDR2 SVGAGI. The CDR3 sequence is CASSSRDRSGGYTF. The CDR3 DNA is TGTGCCAGCAGCTCCCGGGACAGGTCGGGAGGCTACACCTTC.

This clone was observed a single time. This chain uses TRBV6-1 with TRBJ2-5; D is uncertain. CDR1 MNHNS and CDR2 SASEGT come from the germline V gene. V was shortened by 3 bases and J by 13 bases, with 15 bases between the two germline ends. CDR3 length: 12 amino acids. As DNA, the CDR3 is TGTGCCAGCAGTGAGGCCCGGCAGACACTGTACTTC. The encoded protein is CASSEARQTLYF.

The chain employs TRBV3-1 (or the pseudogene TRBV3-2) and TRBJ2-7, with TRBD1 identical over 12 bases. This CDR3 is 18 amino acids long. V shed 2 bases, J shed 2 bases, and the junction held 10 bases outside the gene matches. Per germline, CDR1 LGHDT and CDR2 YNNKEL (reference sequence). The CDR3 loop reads CASSQIGGQGARPYEQYF. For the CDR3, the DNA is TGTGCCAGCAGCCAAATCGGGGGACAGGGGGCGAGACCCTACGAGCAGTACTTC.

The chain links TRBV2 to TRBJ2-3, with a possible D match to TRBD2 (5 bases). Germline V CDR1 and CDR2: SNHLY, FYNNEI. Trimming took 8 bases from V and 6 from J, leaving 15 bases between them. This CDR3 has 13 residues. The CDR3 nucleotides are TGTGCCAGCTCGAGAGGGCAAGGTGATACGCAGTATTTT. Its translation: CASSRGQGDTQYF. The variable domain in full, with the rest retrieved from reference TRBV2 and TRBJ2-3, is EPEVTQTPSHQVTQMGQEVILRCVPISNHLYFYWYRQILGQKVEFLVSFYNNEISEKSEIFDDQFSVERPDGSNFTLKIRSTKLEDSAMYFCASSRGQGDTQYFGPGTRLTVL.

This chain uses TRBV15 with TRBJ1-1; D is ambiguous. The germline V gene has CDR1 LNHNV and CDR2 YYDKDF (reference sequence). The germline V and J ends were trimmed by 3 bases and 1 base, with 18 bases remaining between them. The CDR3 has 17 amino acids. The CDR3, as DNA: TGTGCCACCAGCAGTGTCCTGGGCCTTCTGGGGAACACTGAAGCTTTCTTT. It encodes CATSSVLGLLGNTEAFF.

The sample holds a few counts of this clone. The CDR3 coding sequence is TGTGCCAGCAGCTTGGCCCCGCGGGGAGCTGGCTCCTACGAGCAGTACTTC. It encodes CASSLAPRGAGSYEQYF. V gene TRBV11-2 combines with J gene TRBJ2-7; tentative D call: TRBD2 (6 bases). The germline CDR1 and CDR2 sequences are SGHAT and FQNNGV. This CDR3 is built from 17 residues. V lost 3 bases and J lost 0, with 18 bases in between.

The CDR3 sequence: CASSPRGGGGANGELFF. In DNA form, the CDR3 reads TGTGCCAGCAGCCCCCGAGGTGGCGGGGGGGCGAACGGGGAGCTGTTTTTT. The chain combines TRBV6-4 with TRBJ2-2; TRBD2 aligns across 9 bases. Trimming cost V 6 bases and J 7 bases; bases outside gene matches: 15. The CDR3 is made up of 17 amino acids. Germline loops: CDR1 MRHNA, CDR2 SNTAGT.

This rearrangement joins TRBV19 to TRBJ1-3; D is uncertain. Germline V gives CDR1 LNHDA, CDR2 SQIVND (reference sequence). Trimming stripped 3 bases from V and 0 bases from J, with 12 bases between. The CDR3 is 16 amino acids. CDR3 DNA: TGTGCCAGTAGTATTTCGGCAGGCCTCTCTGGAAACACCATATATTTT. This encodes CASSISAGLSGNTIYF.

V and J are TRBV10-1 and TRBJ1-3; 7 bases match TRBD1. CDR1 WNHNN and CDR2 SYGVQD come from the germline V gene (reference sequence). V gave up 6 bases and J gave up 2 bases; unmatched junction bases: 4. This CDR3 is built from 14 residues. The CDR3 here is CASSGTATGNTIYF. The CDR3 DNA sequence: TGCGCCAGCAGCGGGACAGCAACTGGAAACACCATATATTTT.

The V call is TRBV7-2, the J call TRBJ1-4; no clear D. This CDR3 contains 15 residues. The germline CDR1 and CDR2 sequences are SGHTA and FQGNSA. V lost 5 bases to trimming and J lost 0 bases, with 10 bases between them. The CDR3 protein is CASSVYKATNEKLFF. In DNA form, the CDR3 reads TGTGCCAGCAGCGTATACAAAGCAACTAATGAAAAACTGTTTTTT.

The CDR3 protein is CASSQGQGWNQPQHF. The CDR3, as DNA: TGTGCCAGCAGCCAGGGACAGGGCTGGAATCAGCCCCAGCATTTT. The gene calls are TRBV3-1 (or the pseudogene TRBV3-2) and TRBJ1-5, with 9 bases fitting TRBD1. The J segment lost 4 bases and the V segment lost 3 bases, leaving 4 bases of the junction unmatched. This CDR3 is built from 15 residues. CDR1 LGHDT and CDR2 YNNKEL come from the germline V gene (reference sequence).

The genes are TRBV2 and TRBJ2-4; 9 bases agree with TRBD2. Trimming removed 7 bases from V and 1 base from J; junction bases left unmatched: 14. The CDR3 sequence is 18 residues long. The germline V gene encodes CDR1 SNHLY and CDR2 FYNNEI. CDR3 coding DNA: TGTGCCAGCACCTCCGCGGCGGGGGGGGTTCGGGCCAAAAACATTCAGTACTTC. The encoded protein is CASTSAAGGVRAKNIQYF.

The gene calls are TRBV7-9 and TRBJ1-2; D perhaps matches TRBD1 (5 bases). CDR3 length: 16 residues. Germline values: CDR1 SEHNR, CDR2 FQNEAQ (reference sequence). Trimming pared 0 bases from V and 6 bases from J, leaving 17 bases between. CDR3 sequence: CASSLAGPQATNGYTF. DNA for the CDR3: TGTGCCAGCAGCTTAGCGGGTCCACAGGCCACTAATGGCTACACCTTC. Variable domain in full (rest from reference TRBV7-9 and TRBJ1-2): DTGVSQNPRHKITKRGQNVTFRCDPISEHNRLYWYRQTLGQGPEFLTYFQNEAQLEKSRLLSDRFSAERPKGSFSTLEIQRTEQGDSAMYLCASSLAGPQATNGYTFGSGTRLTVV.

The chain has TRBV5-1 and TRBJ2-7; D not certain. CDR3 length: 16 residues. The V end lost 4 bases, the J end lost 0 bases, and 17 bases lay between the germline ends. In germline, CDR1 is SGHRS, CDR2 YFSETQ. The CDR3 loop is CASSLPTDASSYEQYF. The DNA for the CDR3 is TGCGCCAGCAGCCTCCCCACAGATGCCAGCTCCTACGAGCAGTACTTC.

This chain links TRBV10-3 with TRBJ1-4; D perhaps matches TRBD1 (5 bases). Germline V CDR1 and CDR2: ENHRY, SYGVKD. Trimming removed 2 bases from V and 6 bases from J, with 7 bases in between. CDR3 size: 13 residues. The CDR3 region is CAISERGDEKLFF. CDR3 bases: TGTGCCATCAGTGAGCGGGGGGATGAAAAACTGTTTTTT.

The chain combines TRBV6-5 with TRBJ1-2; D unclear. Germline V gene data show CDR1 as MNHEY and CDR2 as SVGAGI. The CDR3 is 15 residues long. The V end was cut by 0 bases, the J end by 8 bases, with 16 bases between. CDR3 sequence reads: CASSYSGGRGRGYTF. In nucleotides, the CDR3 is TGTGCCAGCAGTTACTCGGGTGGGCGCGGGCGAGGCTACACCTTC.

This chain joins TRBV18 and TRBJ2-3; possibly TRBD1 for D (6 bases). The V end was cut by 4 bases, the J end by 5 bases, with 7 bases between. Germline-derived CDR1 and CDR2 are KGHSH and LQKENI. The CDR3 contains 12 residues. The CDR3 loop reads CASSHRVDTQYF. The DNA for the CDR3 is TGTGCCAGCTCACACAGGGTAGATACGCAGTATTTT. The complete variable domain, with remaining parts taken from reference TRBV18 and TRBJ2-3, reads NAGVMQNPRHLVRRRGQEARLRCSPMKGHSHVYWYRQLPEEGLKFMVYLQKENIIDESGMPKERFSAEFPKEGPSILRIQQVVRGDSAAYFCASSHRVDTQYFGPGTRLTVL.

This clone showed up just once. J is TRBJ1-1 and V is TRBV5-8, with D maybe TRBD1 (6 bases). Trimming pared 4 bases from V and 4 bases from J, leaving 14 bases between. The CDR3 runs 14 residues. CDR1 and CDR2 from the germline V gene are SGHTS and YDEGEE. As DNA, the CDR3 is TGTGCCAGCAGCCTTACAGGGAGGGCCACTGAAGCTTTCTTT. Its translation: CASSLTGRATEAFF.

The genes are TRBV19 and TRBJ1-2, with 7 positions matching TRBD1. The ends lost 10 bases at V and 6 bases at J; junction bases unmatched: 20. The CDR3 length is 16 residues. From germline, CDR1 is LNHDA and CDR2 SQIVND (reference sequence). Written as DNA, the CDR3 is TGTGCCACTACACCGGGACAGAACATCGTCATAAATGGCTACACCTTC. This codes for CATTPGQNIVINGYTF.

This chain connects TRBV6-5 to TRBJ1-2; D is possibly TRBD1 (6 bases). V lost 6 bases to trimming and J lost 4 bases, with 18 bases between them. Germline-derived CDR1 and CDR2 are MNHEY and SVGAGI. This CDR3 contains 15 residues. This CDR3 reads CASRTGTPRGYGYTF. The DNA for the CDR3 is TGTGCCAGCAGGACCGGGACACCACGTGGCTATGGCTACACCTTC.

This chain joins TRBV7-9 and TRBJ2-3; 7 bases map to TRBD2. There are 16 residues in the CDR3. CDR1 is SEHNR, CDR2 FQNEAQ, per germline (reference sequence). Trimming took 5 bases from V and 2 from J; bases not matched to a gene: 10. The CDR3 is CASSGIRDYPTDTQYF. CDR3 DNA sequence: TGTGCCAGCAGCGGCATCCGGGACTACCCCACAGATACGCAGTATTTT.

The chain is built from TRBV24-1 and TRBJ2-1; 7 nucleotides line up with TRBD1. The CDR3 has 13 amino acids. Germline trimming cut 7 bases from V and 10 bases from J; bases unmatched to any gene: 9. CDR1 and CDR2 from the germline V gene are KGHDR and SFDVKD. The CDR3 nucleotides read TGTGCCACCAGCTACAGACAGGGTGGCGAGCAGTTCTTC. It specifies CATSYRQGGEQFF.

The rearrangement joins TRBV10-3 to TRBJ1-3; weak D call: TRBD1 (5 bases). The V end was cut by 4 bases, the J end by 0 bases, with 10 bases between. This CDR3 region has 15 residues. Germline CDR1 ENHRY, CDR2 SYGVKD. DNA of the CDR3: TGTGCCATCAGTGCAACGGACACCTCTGGAAACACCATATATTTT. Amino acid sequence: CAISATDTSGNTIYF.